These 16 T cell receptor beta chains came from one sample sequenced in a study of T cell repertoires in cytomegalovirus infection (dated by TCRdb to the late 2010s). The treatment or condition label, read with the paper, signifies: in vitro stimulation with specific CMV peptide epitopes to enrich CMV-specific T cells. These receptors' targets are unknown. The sequencer listed for this sample is Illumina HiSeq 1500. TCRdb passed the public sequencing reads through fastp at Q25 and MiXCR, retaining productive beta sequences. All rows with the same CDR3 protein become a single entry with the most common DNA and genes. In this sample the table shows about 310,000 distinct CDR3 sequences, 20% to 25% of which occur a single time. Roughly 15% of the sample rests with the top ten. The sample was cultured PBMCs, taken from culture after CMV antigen stimulation. The receptor source for this set is a human donor in good health (CMV status not recorded). Some clones in this sample may be carry-over from other donors' samples.

This clonotype was detected only a few times. J is TRBJ2-3 and V is TRBV6-1, with TRBD1 identical over 12 bases. The germline V gene encodes CDR1 MNHNS and CDR2 SASEGT. The CDR3 has 15 residues. Losses at the gene ends were 6 bases for V and 6 bases for J; bases not matched to a gene: 7. The CDR3 sequence: CASRGGQGASDTQYF. In DNA form, the CDR3 reads TGTGCCAGCAGGGGGGGACAGGGGGCGTCGGATACGCAGTATTTT.

This clonotype was observed at least ten times. The chain joins TRBV7-2 to TRBJ2-1, with 7 positions matching TRBD2. V lost 0 bases and J lost 6; bases outside the gene matches: 5. CDR1 and CDR2 from the germline V gene are SGHTA and FQGNSA. CDR3 length: 15 residues. For the CDR3, the DNA is TGTGCCAGCAGCTTAGCGGGCGGGAGAGGCAATGAGCAGTTCTTC. Amino acids: CASSLAGGRGNEQFF.

The rearrangement links TRBV25-1 to TRBJ1-2, with D unresolved. The ends were cut back, 3 bases at V and 4 bases at J, with 15 bases in the middle. This CDR3 comprises 15 residues. Germline CDR1 and CDR2: MGHDK and SYGVNS. CDR3 in DNA: TGTGCCAGCAGTGACCCCACAAAGGGTCTCTATGGCTACACCTTC. Translation gives CASSDPTKGLYGYTF.

The gene calls are TRBV6-1 and TRBJ1-2, with 8 bases fitting TRBD1. The CDR3 sequence is 16 residues long. Germline CDR1 reads MNHNS; CDR2 reads SASEGT. With 6 bases clipped from V and 1 base from J, the junction kept 10 bases outside the gene matches. In nucleotides, the CDR3 is TGTGCCAGCAGACGAAGCCGAGGACAGGGTAACTATGGCTACACCTTC. Protein product: CASRRSRGQGNYGYTF.

This clonotype showed up many times. The chain recombines TRBV7-2 with TRBJ1-1; maybe TRBD1 (5 bases). In germline, CDR1 is SGHTA, CDR2 FQGNSA. CDR3 length equals 13 residues. The germline V and J ends were trimmed by 1 base and 6 bases, with 9 bases remaining between them. The CDR3 loop is CASSLGLTAEAFF. The CDR3 coding sequence is TGTGCCAGCAGCTTAGGCTTGACAGCTGAAGCTTTCTTT.

This clonotype was counted only a few times. The rearrangement joins TRBV20-1 to TRBJ2-1; 13 bases match TRBD2. With 1 base clipped from V and 9 bases from J, the junction kept 6 bases outside the gene matches. There are 15 residues in the CDR3. CDR1 and CDR2 from the germline V gene are DFQATT and SNEGSKA (reference sequence). CDR3 protein: CSARATSGRAVEQFF. The CDR3 DNA sequence: TGCAGTGCTAGAGCAACTAGCGGGAGGGCCGTTGAGCAGTTCTTC.

This clonotype was seen ten or more times. The chain uses TRBV7-2 and TRBJ2-6, with unresolved D. This CDR3 has 17 residues. The ends were cut back, 2 bases at V and 2 bases at J, with 13 bases in the middle. In germline, CDR1 is SGHTA, CDR2 FQGNSA. This chain's CDR3 is CASSLRSRATGANVLTF. The CDR3 DNA sequence: TGTGCCAGCAGCTTAAGGAGTAGAGCCACTGGGGCCAACGTCCTGACTTTC.

The table lists this clonotype with a few counts. The chain employs TRBV12-3 or TRBV12-4 and TRBJ2-1; 7 nucleotides line up with TRBD2. The length of the CDR3 is 13 residues. Trimming at V came to 5 bases and at J to 9 bases, leaving 7 bases not matched to a gene. The CDR3 nucleotides are TGTGCCAGCAGTCCGGTGGCGGGAGCTGAGCAGTTCTTC. Amino acid sequence: CASSPVAGAEQFF.

This chain joins TRBV6-1 and TRBJ2-6, with 7 nucleotides matching TRBD1. This CDR3 comprises 15 residues. Germline V gene sequence: CDR1 MNHNS, CDR2 SASEGT. V shed 2 bases and J 2 bases; nucleotides not matched to a gene: 0. The CDR3 DNA is TGTGCCAGCAGTGAAACAGGGGCTGGGGCCAACGTCCTGACTTTC. Residues: CASSETGAGANVLTF.

The chain couples TRBV23-1 to TRBJ2-1, with TRBD2 identical over 14 bases. TRBV23-1 is an ORF for which the function is uncertain. The V gene end was trimmed by 3 bases and the J gene end by 1 base; junction bases not matched to a gene: 5. This CDR3 is built from 18 residues. CDR3 region: CASSQTSGRVASYNEQFF. The CDR3, as DNA: TGCGCCAGCAGTCAGACTAGCGGGAGGGTCGCTTCCTACAATGAGCAGTTCTTC.

This chain uses TRBV7-2 with TRBJ2-1; 9 bases line up with TRBD2. Trimming cost V 5 bases and J 6 bases; bases outside gene matches: 8. The CDR3 has 15 amino acids. CDR1 is SGHTA and CDR2 is FQGNSA in the germline V gene. This chain's CDR3 is CASSQAGGGGNEQFF. DNA of the CDR3: TGTGCCAGCAGCCAAGCCGGCGGGGGGGGCAATGAGCAGTTCTTC.

The J gene is TRBJ2-3, the V gene TRBV5-1; the D is unclear. CDR1 is SGHRS, CDR2 YFSETQ, per germline. V was clipped by 4 bases and J by 5 bases, with 14 bases between them. This CDR3 spans 14 amino acids. In DNA, the CDR3 is TGCGCCAGCAGCCGACTCACCTCGGGAGATACGCAGTATTTT. Residues: CASSRLTSGDTQYF. Together with reference TRBV5-1 and TRBJ2-3, the CDR3 gives the full variable domain: KAGVTQTPRYLIKTRGQQVTLSCSPISGHRSVSWYQQTPGQGLQFLFEYFSETQRNKGNFPGRFSGRQFSNSRSEMNVSTLELGDSALYLCASSRLTSGDTQYFGPGTRLTVL.

The chain links TRBV27 to TRBJ1-5; D possibly corresponds to TRBD1 (6 bases). The CDR3 loop spans 14 amino acids. V lost 6 bases, J lost 4 bases, and 13 bases lay in between. Germline V gene data show CDR1 as MNHEY and CDR2 as SMNVEV (reference sequence). The CDR3 here is CASSLRGRNQPQHF. The CDR3 nucleotides read TGTGCCAGCAGCCTCAGGGGACGGAATCAGCCCCAGCATTTT.

The chain uses TRBV7-9 and TRBJ1-4; TRBD1 might be the D (5 bases). V was trimmed by 3 bases and J by 5 bases, leaving 7 bases between them. Germline V gene lookup returns CDR1 SEHNR and CDR2 FQNEAQ (reference sequence). The CDR3 totals 13 residues. The CDR3 DNA reads TGTGCCAGCAGCTTGACAGTAAATGAAAAACTGTTTTTT. Its translation: CASSLTVNEKLFF.

The V gene is TRBV11-2, the J gene TRBJ2-5; tentative D call: TRBD1 (6 bases). Trimming cost V 2 bases and J 2 bases, with 18 bases left between them. CDR1 is SGHAT, CDR2 FQNNGV, per germline. The CDR3 is 17 amino acids. CDR3 protein: CASSLNREILAQETQYF. The CDR3 region has the DNA TGTGCCAGCAGCTTAAACAGGGAGATTTTGGCACAAGAGACCCAGTACTTC.

In this sample, this clonotype turned up a few times. This chain joins TRBV14 and TRBJ2-1; 7 nucleotides line up with TRBD1. Germline assignment: CDR1 SGHDN and CDR2 FVKESK. This CDR3 has 16 amino acids. Germline trimming cut 4 bases from V and 2 bases from J; bases unmatched to any gene: 8. The CDR3 protein is CASSRRTGLTYNEQFF. Here the CDR3 DNA reads TGTGCCAGCAGCCGGCGGACAGGACTTACCTACAATGAGCAGTTCTTC.